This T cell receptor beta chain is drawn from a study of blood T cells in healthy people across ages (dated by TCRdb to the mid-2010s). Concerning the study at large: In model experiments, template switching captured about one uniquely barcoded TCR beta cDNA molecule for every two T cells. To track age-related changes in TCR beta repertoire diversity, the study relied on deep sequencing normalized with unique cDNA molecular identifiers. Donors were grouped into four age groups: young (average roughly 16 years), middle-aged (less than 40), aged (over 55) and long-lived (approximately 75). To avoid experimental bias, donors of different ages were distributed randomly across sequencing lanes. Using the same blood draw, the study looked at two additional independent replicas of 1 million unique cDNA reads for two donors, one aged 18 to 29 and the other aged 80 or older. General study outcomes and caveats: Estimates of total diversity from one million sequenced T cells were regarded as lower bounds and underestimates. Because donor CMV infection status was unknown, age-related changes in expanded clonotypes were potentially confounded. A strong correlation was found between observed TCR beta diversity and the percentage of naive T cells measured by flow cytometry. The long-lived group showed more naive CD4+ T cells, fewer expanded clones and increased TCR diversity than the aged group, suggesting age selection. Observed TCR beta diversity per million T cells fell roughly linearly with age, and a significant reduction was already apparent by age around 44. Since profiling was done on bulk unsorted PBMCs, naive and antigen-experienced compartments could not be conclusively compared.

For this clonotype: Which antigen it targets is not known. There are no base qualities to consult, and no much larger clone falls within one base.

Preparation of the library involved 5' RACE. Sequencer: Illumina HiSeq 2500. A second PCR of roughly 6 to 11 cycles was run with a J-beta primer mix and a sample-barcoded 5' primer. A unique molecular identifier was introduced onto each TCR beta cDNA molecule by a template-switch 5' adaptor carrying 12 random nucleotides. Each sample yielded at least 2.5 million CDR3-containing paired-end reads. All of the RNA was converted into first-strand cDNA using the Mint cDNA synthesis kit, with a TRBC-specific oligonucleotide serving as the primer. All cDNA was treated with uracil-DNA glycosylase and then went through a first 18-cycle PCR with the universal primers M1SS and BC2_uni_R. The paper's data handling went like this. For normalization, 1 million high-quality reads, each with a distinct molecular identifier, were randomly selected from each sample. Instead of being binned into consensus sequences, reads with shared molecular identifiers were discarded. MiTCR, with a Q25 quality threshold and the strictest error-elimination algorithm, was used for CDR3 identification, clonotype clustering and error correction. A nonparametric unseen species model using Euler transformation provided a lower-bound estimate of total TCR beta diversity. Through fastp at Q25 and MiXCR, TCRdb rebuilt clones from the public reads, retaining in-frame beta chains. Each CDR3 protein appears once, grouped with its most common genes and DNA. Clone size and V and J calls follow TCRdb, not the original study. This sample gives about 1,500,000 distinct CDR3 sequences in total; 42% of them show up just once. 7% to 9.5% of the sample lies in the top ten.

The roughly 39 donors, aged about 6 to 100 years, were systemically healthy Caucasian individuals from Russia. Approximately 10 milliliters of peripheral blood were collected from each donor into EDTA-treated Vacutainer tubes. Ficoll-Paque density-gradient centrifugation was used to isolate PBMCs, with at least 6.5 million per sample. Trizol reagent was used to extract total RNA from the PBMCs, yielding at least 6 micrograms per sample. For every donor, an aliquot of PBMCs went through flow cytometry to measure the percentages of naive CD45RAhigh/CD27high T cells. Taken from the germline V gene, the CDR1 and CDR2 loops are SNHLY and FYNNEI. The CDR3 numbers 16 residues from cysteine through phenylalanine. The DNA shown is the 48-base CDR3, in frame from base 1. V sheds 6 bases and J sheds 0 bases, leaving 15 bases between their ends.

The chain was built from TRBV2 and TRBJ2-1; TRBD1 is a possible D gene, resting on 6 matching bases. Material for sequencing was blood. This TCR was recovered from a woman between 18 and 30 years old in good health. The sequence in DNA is TGTGCCAGCAGGAAAGACAGGTTTCCCTCCTACAATGAGCAGTTCTTC. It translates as CASRKDRFPSYNEQFF. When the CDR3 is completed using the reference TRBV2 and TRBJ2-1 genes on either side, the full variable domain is EPEVTQTPSHQVTQMGQEVILRCVPISNHLYFYWYRQILGQKVEFLVSFYNNEISEKSEIFDDQFSVERPDGSNFTLKIRSTKLEDSAMYFCASRKDRFPSYNEQFFGPGTRLTVL.